The rows below give T cell receptor beta chains drawn from one sample of a study of T cell repertoires in cytomegalovirus infection. TCRdb redid the calling of the reads with MiXCR, one entry per CDR3 protein. The data contain about 770,000 distinct CDR3 sequences, about 29% of them singletons. Their antigen targets remain unknown. The specimen was cultured CD8+ T cells from PBMCs, collected from culture after CMV antigen stimulation. These receptors were obtained from a human donor in good health (CMV status not recorded). Some clones in this sample may be carry-over from other donors' samples. Both conserved end residues are part of each CDR3. A D gene is named only where the DNA matches it firmly. Not every row has a clone size; where given, it reads once, few, many or a size class.

cdr3_length	v_call	d_call	j_call	clone_size	cdr3_aa	cdr3_nt
18	TRBV7-9	TRBD2	TRBJ2-1	few	CASSPGLAGGLDYNEQFF	TGTGCCAGCAGCCCCGGACTAGCGGGGGGGCTCGACTACAATGAGCAGTTCTTC
14	TRBV6-4	NA	TRBJ1-5	NA	CASIPGAGNQPQHF	TGTGCCAGCATCCCGGGGGCGGGCAATCAGCCCCAGCATTTT
14	TRBV13	NA	TRBJ1-5	NA	CASSLPGRHQPQHF	TGTGCCAGCAGCCTCCCGGGGCGGCATCAGCCCCAGCATTTT
13	TRBV6-1	NA	TRBJ1-3	NA	CASSWGYGNTIYF	TGTGCCAGCAGTTGGGGGTATGGAAACACCATATATTTT
14	TRBV3-1	TRBD2	TRBJ2-7	NA	CASSPRAGVYEQYF	TGTGCCAGCAGCCCCCGCGCGGGGGTCTACGAGCAGTACTTC
17	TRBV7-8	NA	TRBJ1-3	many	CASSYYPGPSSGNTIYF	TGTGCCAGCAGCTACTATCCCGGGCCGAGCTCTGGAAACACCATATATTTT
14	TRBV20-1	NA	TRBJ1-2	NA	CSARDQTDNYGYTF	TGCAGTGCTAGAGATCAGACAGACAACTATGGCTACACCTTC
12	TRBV25-1	TRBD1	TRBJ1-2	NA	CASWDRVGGYTF	TGTGCCAGCTGGGACAGGGTTGGTGGCTACACCTTC
12	TRBV7-9	NA	TRBJ2-2	NA	CASSQSVRELFF	TGTGCCAGCAGCCAATCGGTCCGGGAGCTGTTTTTT
18	TRBV2	TRBD2	TRBJ2-3	few	CASSLGILAGERTDTQYF	TGTGCCAGCAGTTTGGGGATCTTAGCGGGGGAACGCACAGATACGCAGTATTTT
14	TRBV24-1	TRBD2	TRBJ2-2	NA	CATSEPGGTGELFF	TGTGCCACCAGTGAGCCGGGAGGCACCGGGGAGCTGTTTTTT
14	TRBV11-3	NA	TRBJ2-1	few	CASSLVSEDNEQFF	TGTGCCAGCAGCTTAGTTTCCGAAGACAATGAGCAGTTCTTC
16	TRBV19	NA	TRBJ2-5	NA	CASNNPPEDSEETQYF	TGTGCCAGTAATAACCCACCGGAGGATTCTGAAGAGACCCAGTACTTC
15	TRBV6-1	NA	TRBJ2-5	few	CASSARGGFGETQYF	TGTGCCAGCAGTGCACGAGGGGGTTTTGGAGAGACCCAGTACTTC
15	TRBV20-1	TRBD2	TRBJ2-1	NA	CSAREVAGGPNEQFF	TGCAGTGCTAGAGAAGTAGCGGGGGGGCCTAATGAGCAGTTCTTC
16	TRBV4-3	NA	TRBJ1-6	few	CASSQDSGTLNSPLHF	TGCGCCAGCAGCCAAGATTCCGGGACACTTAATTCACCCCTCCACTTT
12	TRBV19	NA	TRBJ1-2	few	CASTAIGYGYTF	TGTGCCAGTACCGCAATCGGCTATGGCTACACCTTC
13	TRBV10-3	NA	TRBJ2-7	NA	CAISQAAGKEQYF	TGTGCCATCAGTCAGGCGGCAGGTAAAGAGCAGTACTTC
11	TRBV5-1	NA	TRBJ2-7	many	CASRSSYEQYF	TGTGCCAGCAGAAGCTCCTACGAGCAGTACTTC
14	TRBV7-9	TRBD1	TRBJ2-1	few	CASSNRDRRGEQFF	TGTGCCAGCAGCAACCGGGACAGAAGGGGTGAGCAGTTCTTC
15	TRBV27	NA	TRBJ2-3	NA	CASSLGYGLTDTQYF	TGTGCCAGCAGCCTCGGGTACGGGCTCACAGATACGCAGTATTTT
15	TRBV20-1	TRBD2	TRBJ2-1	few	CSAHGRGAGGLEQFF	TGCAGTGCCCATGGGAGAGGAGCGGGGGGCCTCGAGCAGTTCTTC
17	TRBV6-6	TRBD1	TRBJ1-2	NA	CASSYSSPGQGNYGYTF	TGTGCCAGCAGTTACTCGAGCCCCGGACAGGGGAACTATGGCTACACCTTC
12	TRBV7-6	NA	TRBJ2-1	few	CASSYEYNEQFF	TGTGCCAGCAGCTACGAGTACAATGAGCAGTTCTTC
13	TRBV7-2	TRBD1	TRBJ1-5	many	CASSSGQDQPQHF	TGTGCCAGCAGCTCCGGACAGGATCAGCCCCAGCATTTT
17	TRBV7-2	NA	TRBJ1-5	few	CASSSHYSRPSNQPQHF	TGTGCCAGCAGCTCGCACTACTCCAGGCCGAGCAATCAGCCCCAGCATTTT
17	TRBV5-1	TRBD2	TRBJ2-1	NA	CASSGGGGRGVYNEQFF	TGCGCCAGCAGCGGCGGTGGTGGGCGGGGGGTCTACAATGAGCAGTTCTTC
12	TRBV7-9	NA	TRBJ1-2	NA	CASQAENYGYTF	TGTGCCAGCCAGGCAGAAAACTATGGCTACACCTTC
15	TRBV11-2	NA	TRBJ2-7	few	CASSLGLRASYEQYF	TGTGCCAGCAGCTTAGGGTTAAGAGCATCCTACGAGCAGTACTTC
13	TRBV19	TRBD1	TRBJ1-5	NA	CASRTGARQPQHF	TGTGCCAGTCGGACAGGGGCCCGCCAGCCCCAGCATTTT
11	TRBV5-1	NA	TRBJ2-7	few	CASSSEVEQYF	TGCGCCAGCAGCTCCGAGGTCGAGCAGTACTTC